Described below is a single TCR beta chain sequence and its context. Its target is not known. Clones were read by immunoSEQ multiplex PCR, and TCRdb kept only the in-frame ones, dropping some. The repertoire holds 2,500,000 or so clones, with approximately 90% as singletons. These data belong to a study of shared clonotypes between healthy human individuals. Study-level points and caveats: The small donor group covered limited genetic and exposure diversity. A reduction in generation probabilities was seen for non-shared clonotypes relative to those shared by all four donors.

The CD4+ fraction was divided into a CD45RA+ naive subset and a CD45RA-negative memory subset. Germline V gene sequence: CDR1 SGHAT, CDR2 FQNNGV. This CDR3 is 14 amino acids long. V dropped 4 bases and J dropped 4; count of bases not matched to a gene: 3. The chain links TRBV11-2 to TRBJ2-7, with 11 bases lining up with TRBD2. The specimen sequenced was naive CD4+ T cells from PBMCs. Subset: CD45RA+ positively selected. This clonotype was obtained from a man aged 18 to 30 in good health. Some clones in this sample may be carry-over from other donors' samples. Here the CDR3 reads CASSSTSGAYEQYF. The CDR3 DNA reads as TGTGCCAGCAGCTCGACTAGCGGGGCTTACGAGCAGTACTTC.